One and the same sample provided the 22 T cell receptor beta chains below, sequenced in a study of T cell responses to AZD1222 COVID-19 vaccine. Measured with immunoSEQ multiplex PCR; TCRdb has only the in-frame clones, and not every one. The sample lists roughly 100,000 clones, almost 90% occurring once. Sample: peripheral blood, taken on day 0 of AZD1222 vaccination. All receptors derive from an adult in good health.

This clone has just one count. The CDR3 spells CAWSVQSGNTIYF. CDR3 bases: TGTGCCTGGAGTGTACAGTCTGGAAACACCATATATTTT. The V and J genes are TRBV30 and TRBJ1-3; D is undetermined. CDR1 is GTSNPN and CDR2 is SVGIG in the germline V gene (reference sequence). The CDR3 is made up of 13 amino acids. The V end was cut by 0 bases, the J end by 1 base, with 4 bases between. The full variable domain, in which reference TRBV30 and TRBJ1-3 provide the parts outside the CDR3, is SQTIHQWPATLVQPVGSPLSLECTVEGTSNPNLYWYRQAAGRGLQLLFYSVGIGQISSEVPQNLSASRPQDRQFILSSKKLLLSDSGFYLCAWSVQSGNTIYFGEGSWLTVV.

CDR3 coding DNA: TGTGCCAGCAGCCCTCCGACAGGGGGGCTGGCTGGGGCCAACGTCCTGACTTTC. It translates to CASSPPTGGLAGANVLTF. V is TRBV28 and J is TRBJ2-6; 9 nucleotides align to TRBD1. CDR1 MDHEN and CDR2 SYDVKM come from the germline V gene. The CDR3 length is 18 residues. V was clipped by 6 bases and J by 2 bases; unmatched bases: 11. The full variable domain, in which reference TRBV28 and TRBJ2-6 provide the parts outside the CDR3, is DVKVTQSSRYLVKRTGEKVFLECVQDMDHENMFWYRQDPGLGLRLIYFSYDVKMKEKGDIPEGYSVSREKKERFSLILESASTNQTSMYLCASSPPTGGLAGANVLTFGAGSRLTVL.

This chain links TRBV19 with TRBJ1-5; D is possibly TRBD1 (5 bases). Per germline, CDR1 LNHDA and CDR2 SQIVND (reference sequence). Between the trimmed V and J ends, which lost 6 bases and 4 bases, there was a span of 22 bases. This CDR3 is built from 17 residues. CDR3 region: CASSGPGAGILNQPQHF. In DNA form, the CDR3 reads TGTGCCAGTAGCGGGCCTGGGGCTGGTATATTAAATCAGCCCCAGCATTTT.

This clone has just one count. The J gene is TRBJ1-3, the V gene TRBV9; D ambiguous. V was cut by 1 base and J by 4 bases, with 12 bases left in between. The CDR3 is made up of 15 amino acids. Germline V gene lookup returns CDR1 SGDLS and CDR2 YYNGEE. This CDR3 reads CASSVLDSAGNTIYF. DNA of the CDR3: TGTGCCAGCAGCGTATTGGACTCCGCCGGAAACACCATATATTTT. The full variable domain, in which reference TRBV9 and TRBJ1-3 provide the parts outside the CDR3, is DSGVTQTPKHLITATGQRVTLRCSPRSGDLSVYWYQQSLDQGLQFLIQYYNGEERAKGNILERFSAQQFPDLHSELNLSSLELGDSALYFCASSVLDSAGNTIYFGEGSWLTVV.

The rearrangement uses TRBV6-2 or TRBV6-3 and TRBJ2-7; weak D call: TRBD1 (6 bases). CDR1 is MNHEY and CDR2 is SVGEGT in the germline V gene. V shed 5 bases and J shed 2 bases, with 13 bases lying between them. This CDR3 region has 14 residues. The CDR3 coding sequence is TGTGCCAGCAGTCTTTACGGGACAACCTACGAGCAGTACTTC. Translating gives CASSLYGTTYEQYF.

V gene TRBV5-6 combines with J gene TRBJ2-6; TRBD2 is a possible D gene (5 bases). V gave up 3 bases and J gave up 4 bases, with 11 bases separating them. Germline V CDR1 and CDR2: SGHDT, YYEEEE. The CDR3 is 15 residues long. The CDR3 loop is CASSSLAGGANVLTF. In nucleotides, the CDR3 is TGTGCCAGCAGCTCTTTGGCGGGCGGGGCCAACGTCCTGACTTTC.

The rearrangement uses TRBV29-1 and TRBJ1-1; TRBD1 matches 8 bases. The CDR3 totals 14 residues. From germline, CDR1 is SQVTM and CDR2 ANQGSEA. Germline trimming cut 2 bases from V and 10 bases from J; bases unmatched to any gene: 12. CDR3 loop: CSVERDQGANGAFF. CDR3 nucleotides: TGCAGCGTTGAAAGGGATCAGGGGGCCAATGGAGCTTTCTTT.

The chain recombines TRBV30 with TRBJ2-5; possible D gene TRBD1, 6 bases. Between the trimmed V and J ends, which lost 4 bases and 1 base, there was a span of 34 bases. CDR1 and CDR2 from the germline V gene are GTSNPN and SVGIG (reference sequence). The CDR3 has 21 residues. The CDR3 coding sequence is TGTGCCTGGACTGCCCTCGGCAGGGGAACCCTTAGAGGGCAACTCCAAGAGACCCAGTACTTC. Amino acids: CAWTALGRGTLRGQLQETQYF.

J is TRBJ2-3 and V is TRBV10-3, with D unresolved. Trimming took off 3 bases at V and 0 bases at J, with 10 bases between the two ends. Germline CDR1 reads ENHRY; CDR2 reads SYGVKD. The CDR3 covers 15 residues. This CDR3 reads CAISDPAFSTDTQYF. CDR3 in DNA: TGTGCCATCAGTGATCCGGCTTTTAGCACAGATACGCAGTATTTT.

This clone was recorded only once. The rearrangement links TRBV10-2 to TRBJ2-5; 9 bases match TRBD1. This CDR3 region has 16 residues. Germline-derived CDR1 and CDR2 are WSHSY and SAAADI. V shed 5 bases and J 5 bases; nucleotides not matched to a gene: 12. This CDR3 reads CASSSTGGALRETQYF. CDR3 DNA sequence: TGCGCCAGCAGTAGTACAGGGGGCGCTTTACGGGAGACCCAGTACTTC.

The V and J genes are TRBV19 and TRBJ1-2; D not resolved. The V end lost 3 bases, the J end lost 3 bases, and 8 bases lay between the germline ends. CDR1 LNHDA and CDR2 SQIVND come from the germline V gene (reference sequence). The CDR3 extends over 13 amino acids. CDR3 amino acids: CASSIWSDYGYTF. The CDR3, as DNA: TGTGCCAGTAGTATTTGGTCAGACTATGGCTACACCTTC.

The chain combines TRBV11-3 with TRBJ2-1, with D possibly being TRBD1 (6 bases). Trimming left V 5 bases short and J 7 bases short, with 9 bases between. Germline V gives CDR1 SGHNT, CDR2 YENEEA. The CDR3 consists of 12 residues. CDR3 amino acids: CASSRGGNEQFF. For the CDR3, the DNA is TGTGCCAGCAGCCGAGGGGGAAATGAGCAGTTCTTC.

This clone has a handful of counts. The rearrangement uses TRBV25-1 and TRBJ1-1, with D uncertain. With 8 bases removed from V and 1 base from J, the gap between germline ends came to 11 bases. The CDR3 has 13 amino acids. CDR1 is MGHDK, CDR2 SYGVNS, per germline. CDR3 region: CASRGLRNTEAFF. CDR3 bases: TGTGCCAGCCGCGGATTAAGGAACACTGAAGCTTTCTTT.

The J gene is TRBJ2-2, the V gene TRBV7-8, with D uncertain. Trimming left V 6 bases short and J 6 bases short, with 11 bases between. The germline V gene has CDR1 SGHVS and CDR2 FQNEAQ. The CDR3 has 13 amino acids. CDR3 region: CASRERGAGELFF. The CDR3 DNA sequence: TGTGCCAGCAGGGAGCGAGGTGCCGGGGAGCTGTTTTTT.

The rearrangement joins TRBV7-2 to TRBJ2-1, with D unresolved. The germline V and J ends were trimmed by 3 bases and 5 bases, with 8 bases remaining between them. The germline CDR1 and CDR2 sequences are SGHTA and FQGNSA. The CDR3 consists of 13 residues. The CDR3 sequence is CASSLTADNEQFF. The CDR3 DNA follows: TGTGCCAGCAGCTTGACTGCAGACAATGAGCAGTTCTTC.

The chain carries TRBV6-5 and TRBJ1-6; D is unresolved. Looked up from germline, CDR1 is MNHEY and CDR2 is SVGAGI. This CDR3 comprises 11 residues. The germline V and J ends were trimmed by 6 bases and 7 bases, with 4 bases remaining between them. The CDR3 DNA sequence: TGTGCCAGCAGACAGAATTCACCCCTCCACTTT. Translating it yields CASRQNSPLHF.

The J gene is TRBJ2-7, the V gene TRBV27; a weak D match, TRBD2 (6 bases). The ends were cut back, 2 bases at V and 2 bases at J, with 10 bases in the middle. Germline V gives CDR1 MNHEY, CDR2 SMNVEV (reference sequence). This CDR3 spans 14 amino acids. Here the CDR3 reads CASSLGGGAYEQYF. CDR3 DNA: TGTGCCAGCAGTTTAGGCGGCGGGGCCTACGAGCAGTACTTC.

The rearrangement links TRBV7-2 to TRBJ2-3; 13 nucleotides line up with TRBD2. The CDR3 covers 16 residues. Germline V gives CDR1 SGHTA, CDR2 FQGNSA. J gave up 1 base and V 3 bases, and 1 base lay outside the gene matches. Here the CDR3 reads CASSFTSGGGTDTQYF. CDR3 DNA: TGTGCCAGCAGCTTCACTAGCGGGGGGGGCACAGATACGCAGTATTTT.

The chain combines TRBV11-2 with TRBJ2-2; D is unresolved. CDR1 and CDR2 (germline): SGHAT, FQNNGV. Trimming removed 1 base from V and 0 bases from J, with 9 bases in between. The CDR3 loop spans 16 amino acids. DNA of the CDR3: TGTGCCAGCAGCTTAGTGCGTCAGACGAACACCGGGGAGCTGTTTTTT. Translation: CASSLVRQTNTGELFF.

This chain connects TRBV7-6 to TRBJ2-7; 13 positions agree with TRBD2. J was trimmed by 5 bases and V by 5 bases; bases with no gene match: 9. In germline, CDR1 is SGHVS, CDR2 FNYEAQ. The CDR3 is made up of 16 amino acids. The CDR3 loop is CASSDPTSGRSNEQYF. In nucleotides, the CDR3 is TGTGCCAGCAGCGACCCGACTAGCGGGAGGTCCAACGAGCAGTACTTC.

V usage is TRBV19 and J usage is TRBJ2-2; D call uncertain. The CDR3 length is 15 residues. V was trimmed by 5 bases and J by 0 bases, leaving 10 bases between them. Germline loops: CDR1 LNHDA, CDR2 SQIVND (reference sequence). Here the CDR3 reads CASSRGNANTGELFF. The CDR3, as DNA: TGTGCCAGTAGTCGTGGGAACGCGAACACCGGGGAGCTGTTTTTT.

The CDR3 coding sequence is TGTGCCTGGAGTGCGGGACAACCGAACACTGAAGCTTTCTTT. As protein: CAWSAGQPNTEAFF. The chain is built from TRBV30 and TRBJ1-1; possible D gene TRBD1, 6 bases. Germline V gene lookup returns CDR1 GTSNPN and CDR2 SVGIG (reference sequence). Trimming took off 1 base at V and 1 base at J, with 10 bases between the two ends. The CDR3 has 14 residues.